This TCR beta chain derives from a study of identical twins. Overall study findings and caveats: Sharing of beta out-of-frame sequences by twins showed a weaker excess. The study reached conclusions through statistical analysis that was cross-sectional, not following the same donors.

TCRdb re-derived calls from the 5' RACE reads in MiXCR, one entry per CDR3 protein. The repertoire includes hundreds of thousands of distinct CDR3 sequences, 9% to 15% of them detected once, and about 1.5% sits in the top ten. Turning to this clonotype: Its antigen remains unknown.

Only healthy Caucasians were enrolled as donors. In germline, CDR1 is MNHNS, CDR2 SASEGT. Losses at the gene ends were 6 bases for V and 0 bases for J; bases not matched to a gene: 11. The CDR3 contains 17 residues. This sample also appeared in a second study, on yellow fever vaccine responses in identical twins.

The chain uses TRBV6-1 and TRBJ2-1; 7 nucleotides agree with TRBD2. This TCR was recovered from a woman aged 18-29 years in good health. The material sequenced was PBMCs. Here the CDR3 DNA reads TGTGCCAGCAGCTCCCTCGGGGGGATCGGCTCCTACAATGAGCAGTTCTTC. Translated: CASSSLGGIGSYNEQFF.